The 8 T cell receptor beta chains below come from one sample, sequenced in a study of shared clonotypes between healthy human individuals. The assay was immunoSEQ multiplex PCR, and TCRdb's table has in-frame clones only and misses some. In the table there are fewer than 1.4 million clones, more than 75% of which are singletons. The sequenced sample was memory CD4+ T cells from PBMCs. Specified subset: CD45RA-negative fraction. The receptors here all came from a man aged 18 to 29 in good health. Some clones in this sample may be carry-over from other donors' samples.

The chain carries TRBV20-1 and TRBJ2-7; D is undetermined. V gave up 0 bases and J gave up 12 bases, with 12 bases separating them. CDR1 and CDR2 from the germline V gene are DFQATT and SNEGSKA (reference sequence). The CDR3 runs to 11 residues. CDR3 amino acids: CSARDIGRTYF. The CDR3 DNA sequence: TGCAGTGCTAGAGACATCGGACGGACGTACTTC.

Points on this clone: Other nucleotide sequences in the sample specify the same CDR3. The CDR3 is CASSQDIYGYTF. DNA for the CDR3: TGTGCCAGCAGCCAAGATATCTATGGCTACACCTTC. V gene TRBV4-2 combines with J gene TRBJ1-2; D is ambiguous. V lost 0 bases to trimming and J lost 4 bases, with 3 bases between them. There are 12 residues in the CDR3. From germline, CDR1 is LGHNA and CDR2 YNFKEQ.

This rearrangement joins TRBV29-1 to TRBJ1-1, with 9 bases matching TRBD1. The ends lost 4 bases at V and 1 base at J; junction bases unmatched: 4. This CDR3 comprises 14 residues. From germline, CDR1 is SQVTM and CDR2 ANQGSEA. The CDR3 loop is CSVVTGQGNTEAFF. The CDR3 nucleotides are TGCAGCGTTGTAACGGGACAGGGGAACACTGAAGCTTTCTTT.

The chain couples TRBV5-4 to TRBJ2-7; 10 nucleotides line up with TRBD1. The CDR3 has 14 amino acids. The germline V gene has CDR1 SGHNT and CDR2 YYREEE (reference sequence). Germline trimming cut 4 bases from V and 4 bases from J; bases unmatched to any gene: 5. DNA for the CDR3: TGTGCCAGCAGCGTGGGACAGGGGTTATACGAGCAGTACTTC. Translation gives CASSVGQGLYEQYF. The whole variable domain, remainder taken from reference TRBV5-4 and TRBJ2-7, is ETGVTQSPTHLIKTRGQQVTLRCSSQSGHNTVSWYQQALGQGPQFIFQYYREEENGRGNFPPRFSGLQFPNYSSELNVNALELDDSALYLCASSVGQGLYEQYFGPGTRLTVT.

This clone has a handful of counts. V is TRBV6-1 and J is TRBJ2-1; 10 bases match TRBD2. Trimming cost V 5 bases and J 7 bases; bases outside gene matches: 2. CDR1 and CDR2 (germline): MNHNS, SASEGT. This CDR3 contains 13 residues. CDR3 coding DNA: TGTGCCAGCAGTATTAGCGGGAGGAATGAGCAGTTCTTC. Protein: CASSISGRNEQFF.

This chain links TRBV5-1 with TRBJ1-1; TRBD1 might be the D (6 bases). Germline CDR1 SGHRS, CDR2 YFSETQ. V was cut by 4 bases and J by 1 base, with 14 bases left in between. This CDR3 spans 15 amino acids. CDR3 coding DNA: TGCGCCAGCAGCCCCGGGGGGGGACAGAACACTGAAGCTTTCTTT. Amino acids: CASSPGGGQNTEAFF.

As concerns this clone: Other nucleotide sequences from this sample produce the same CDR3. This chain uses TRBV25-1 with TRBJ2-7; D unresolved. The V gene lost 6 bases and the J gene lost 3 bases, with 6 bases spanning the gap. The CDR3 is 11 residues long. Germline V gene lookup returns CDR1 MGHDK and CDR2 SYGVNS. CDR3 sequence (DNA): TGTGCCAGCAGCCCTGACTACGAGCAGTACTTC. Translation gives CASSPDYEQYF.

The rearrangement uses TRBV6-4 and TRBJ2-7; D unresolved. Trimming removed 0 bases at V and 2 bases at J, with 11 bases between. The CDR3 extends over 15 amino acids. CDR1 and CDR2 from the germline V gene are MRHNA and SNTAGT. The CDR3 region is CASSDSTLLTYEQYF. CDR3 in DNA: TGTGCCAGCAGTGACTCGACTCTTCTAACCTACGAGCAGTACTTC.